The 22 T cell receptor beta chains in this list originate from one sample, sequenced in a study of monozygotic twins with inflammatory bowel disease. TCRdb re-called the 5' RACE reads, yielding one record per CDR3 amino acid sequence without DNA. The sample's table shows some 89,000 distinct CDR3 sequences. The sequenced sample consisted of blood. These receptors were collected from a human donor with ulcerative colitis or Crohn's disease, or a healthy co-twin of an affected twin (not recorded which).

The J gene is TRBJ2-7, the V gene TRBV9; TCRdb gives TRBD1 as the D gene, but with no DNA this cannot be confirmed. Germline CDR1 reads SGDLS; CDR2 reads YYNGEE. The CDR3 has 15 amino acids. CDR3: CASSRGGGFSYEQYF.

This sequence joins TRBV5-1 and TRBJ1-5; with no DNA, the TCRdb D assignment of TRBD1 cannot be verified. The V gene's germline CDR1 is SGHRS and CDR2 YFSETQ. The CDR3 covers 16 residues. Here the CDR3 reads CASSPDSSGRNQPQHF.

The chain joins TRBV29-1 to TRBJ1-1; TCRdb reports TRBD1, a call that lacks DNA to check it against. The CDR3 consists of 12 residues. Germline lookup yields CDR1 SQVTM and CDR2 ANQGSEA. This chain's CDR3 is CSVAPDRTEAFF. Filled out from reference TRBV29-1 and TRBJ1-1, the complete variable domain reads SAVISQKPSRDICQRGTSLTIQCQVDSQVTMMFWYRQQPGQSLTLIATANQGSEATYESGFVIDKFPISRPNLTFSTLTVSNMSPEDSSIYLCSVAPDRTEAFFGQGTRLTVV.

The gene calls are TRBV27 and TRBJ1-1. This CDR3 comprises 14 residues. Germline V gene data show CDR1 as MNHEY and CDR2 as SMNVEV (reference sequence). CDR3 residues: CASSFSGWDTEAFF.

This chain connects TRBV7-9 to TRBJ2-3; checking the TCRdb D call of TRBD1 is not possible without DNA. The CDR3 is made up of 14 amino acids. CDR1 is SEHNR, CDR2 FQNEAQ, per germline (reference sequence). The CDR3 spells CASSLVPVTDTQYF.

This chain uses TRBV5-4 with TRBJ2-2; the TRBD1 assignment by TCRdb is unverifiable without DNA. Germline loops: CDR1 SGHNT, CDR2 YYREEE (reference sequence). The CDR3 is 16 residues long. The CDR3 here is CASSPPGQGNTGELFF.

V usage is TRBV20-1 and J usage is TRBJ1-1; without DNA, the TCRdb call of TRBD1 cannot be checked. The CDR3 spans 15 residues. The germline gives CDR1 DFQATT, CDR2 SNEGSKA (reference sequence). CDR3 loop: CSARDLLGVNTEAFF.

V is TRBV24-1 and J is TRBJ2-1; TCRdb picks TRBD2, but there is no DNA to check that call. This CDR3 contains 16 residues. CDR1 is KGHDR, CDR2 SFDVKD, per germline. The CDR3: CATSDPPSTSGNEQFF.

The chain joins TRBV5-1 to TRBJ2-2; lacking DNA, the TRBD1 call made by TCRdb goes unchecked. The CDR3 loop spans 13 amino acids. Germline V gene lookup returns CDR1 SGHRS and CDR2 YFSETQ. The CDR3 spells CASRDGDTGELFF.

This chain links TRBV7-9 with TRBJ1-3; TCRdb's D call, TRBD1, is unchecked because there is no DNA. The germline CDR1 and CDR2 sequences are SEHNR and FQNEAQ (reference sequence). This CDR3 spans 16 amino acids. The CDR3 sequence: CASSLVGGPSGNTIYF.

V usage is TRBV20-1 and J usage is TRBJ1-6; lacking DNA, the TRBD1 call made by TCRdb goes unchecked. CDR1 DFQATT and CDR2 SNEGSKA come from the germline V gene (reference sequence). CDR3 size: 14 residues. Here the CDR3 reads CSARDPGPNSPLHF.

The chain uses TRBV15 and TRBJ1-1; TCRdb picks TRBD1, but there is no DNA to check that call. The CDR3 runs to 17 residues. Per germline, CDR1 LNHNV and CDR2 YYDKDF (reference sequence). CDR3 in amino acids: CATSSGTGGSGNTEAFF.

V gene TRBV7-8 combines with J gene TRBJ2-2; TCRdb outputs TRBD2, but without DNA this stays unchecked. The CDR3 extends over 16 amino acids. In germline, CDR1 is SGHVS, CDR2 FQNEAQ. The chain's CDR3 is CASSLLVGGLTGELFF.

The chain employs TRBV19 and TRBJ2-2; with no DNA, the TCRdb D assignment of TRBD1 cannot be verified. There are 15 residues in the CDR3. Germline assignment: CDR1 LNHDA and CDR2 SQIVND (reference sequence). This CDR3 is CASSIITGVTGELFF.

The genes are TRBV6-2 or TRBV6-3 and TRBJ1-1; there is no DNA to check the TCRdb D call of TRBD1. The CDR3 is 17 residues long. Germline-derived CDR1 and CDR2 are MNHEY and SVGEGT. This CDR3 is CASSSRIPTEINTEAFF.

The V and J genes are TRBV27 and TRBJ2-3; the TRBD1 assignment by TCRdb is unverifiable without DNA. From germline, CDR1 is MNHEY and CDR2 SMNVEV (reference sequence). This CDR3 region has 15 residues. CDR3 sequence reads: CASSPMGPGTDTQYF.

The chain carries TRBV20-1 and TRBJ1-1. This CDR3 comprises 13 residues. The germline V gene has CDR1 DFQATT and CDR2 SNEGSKA (reference sequence). CDR3 in amino acids: CSARGTQNTEAFF.

CDR3 sequence reads: CASSEGLASNTGELFF. The V gene is TRBV6-7, the J gene TRBJ2-2; the D gene TCRdb calls, TRBD2, cannot be checked with no DNA. TRBV6-7 belongs to the ORF category, with a function that is uncertain. The CDR3 contains 16 residues.

The CDR3 reads CASSGLTADYGYTF. The chain has TRBV9 and TRBJ1-2. The CDR3 length is 14 residues. The germline gives CDR1 SGDLS, CDR2 YYNGEE.

This chain uses TRBV20-1 with TRBJ1-2; with no DNA, the TCRdb D assignment of TRBD1 cannot be verified. Germline V gene sequence: CDR1 DFQATT, CDR2 SNEGSKA (reference sequence). The CDR3 has 13 residues. CDR3 residues: CSRPGLGGSGYTF.

The chain couples TRBV7-8 to TRBJ1-5. CDR1 is SGHVS, CDR2 FQNEAQ, per germline. This CDR3 region has 15 residues. CDR3 region: CASSLAGFTYQPQHF.

The chain combines TRBV3-1 with TRBJ1-1; TCRdb designates TRBD1, a call that cannot be tested without DNA. The CDR3 covers 16 residues. CDR1 LGHDT and CDR2 YNNKEL come from the germline V gene (reference sequence). The CDR3 is CASSQARSRADTEAFF.